This T cell receptor beta chain was identified during a study of glioma-infiltrating T cells. Study outcomes and limitations: Above-expected tissue-blood divergence occurred in all gliomas, most in low-grade ones.

Germline V gene sequence: CDR1 SGDLS, CDR2 YYNGEE. V shed 3 bases and J shed 2 bases, with 13 bases lying between them. The CDR3 is 15 residues long. The iRepertoire nested amplicon-rescue multiplex PCR amplified TCR alpha and beta CDR3s from RNA. Tissue mRNA or PBMC total RNA, about 90-400 ng, went into one-step reverse transcription and amplification. TCRdb itself ran the multiplex PCR reads through MiXCR, one entry per CDR3 protein. In the table there are around 120,000 distinct CDR3 sequences, approximately 24% of which are singletons. Details on this clonotype: The antigen remains unidentified.

The source is a human donor with low-grade glioma or glioblastoma, undergoing nonglioma brain surgery, or in good health (not recorded which). Sequencing was carried out using glioma tissue, nonneoplastic brain tissue, or PBMCs (not recorded which). The chain couples TRBV9 to TRBJ2-3, with unresolved D. The CDR3 loop is CASSAPIALTDTQYF. CDR3 DNA sequence: TGTGCCAGCAGCGCTCCGATCGCACTCACAGATACGCAGTATTTT.